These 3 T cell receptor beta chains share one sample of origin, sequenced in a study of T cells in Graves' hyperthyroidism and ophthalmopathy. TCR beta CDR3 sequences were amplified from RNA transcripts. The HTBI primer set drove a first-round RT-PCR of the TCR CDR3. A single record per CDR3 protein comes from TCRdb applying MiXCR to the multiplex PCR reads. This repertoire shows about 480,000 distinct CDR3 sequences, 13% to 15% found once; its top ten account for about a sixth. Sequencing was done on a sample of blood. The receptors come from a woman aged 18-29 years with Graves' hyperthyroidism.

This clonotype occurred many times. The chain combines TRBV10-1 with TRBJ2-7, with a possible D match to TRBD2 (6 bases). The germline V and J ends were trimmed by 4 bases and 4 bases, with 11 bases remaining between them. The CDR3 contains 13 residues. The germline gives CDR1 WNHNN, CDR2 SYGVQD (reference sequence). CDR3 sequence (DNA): TGCGCCAGCAGTGCGGCGGGAAAGTACGAGCAGTACTTC. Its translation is CASSAAGKYEQYF.

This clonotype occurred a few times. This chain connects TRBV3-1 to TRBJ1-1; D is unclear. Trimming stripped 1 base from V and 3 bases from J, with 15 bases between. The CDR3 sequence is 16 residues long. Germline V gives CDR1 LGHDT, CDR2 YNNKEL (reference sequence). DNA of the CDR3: TGTGCCAGCAGCCAAGGTGTCCCAGGTGCTCACACTGAAGCTTTCTTT. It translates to CASSQGVPGAHTEAFF. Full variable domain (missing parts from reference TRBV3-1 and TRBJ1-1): DTAVSQTPKYLVTQMGNDKSIKCEQNLGHDTMYWYKQDSKKFLKIMFSYNNKELIINETVPNRFSPKSPDKAHLNLHINSLELGDSAVYFCASSQGVPGAHTEAFFGQGTRLTVV.

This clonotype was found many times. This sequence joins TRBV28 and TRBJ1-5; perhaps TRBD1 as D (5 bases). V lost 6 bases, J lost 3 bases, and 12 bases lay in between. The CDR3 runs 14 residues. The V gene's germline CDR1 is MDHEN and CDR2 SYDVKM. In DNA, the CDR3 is TGTGCCAGCAGCCAGGGACGGGACAATCAGCCCCAGCATTTT. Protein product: CASSQGRDNQPQHF.